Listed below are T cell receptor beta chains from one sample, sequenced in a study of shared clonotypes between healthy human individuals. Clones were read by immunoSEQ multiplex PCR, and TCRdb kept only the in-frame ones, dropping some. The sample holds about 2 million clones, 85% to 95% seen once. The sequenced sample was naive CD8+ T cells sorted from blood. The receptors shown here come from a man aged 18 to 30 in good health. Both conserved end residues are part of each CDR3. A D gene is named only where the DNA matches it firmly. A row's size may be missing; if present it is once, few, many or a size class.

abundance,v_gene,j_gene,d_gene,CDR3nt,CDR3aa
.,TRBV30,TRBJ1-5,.,TGTGCCTGGAGTGTATGTTTTTCGAATTTACAGCATTTT,CAWSVCFSNLQHF
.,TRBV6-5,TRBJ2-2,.,TGTGCCAGCAGGCCTCGGACCGGGGAGCTGTTTTTT,CASRPRTGELFF
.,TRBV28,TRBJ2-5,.,TGTGCCAGCAGTTTTGGAGGACAAGAGACCCAGTACTTC,CASSFGGQETQYF
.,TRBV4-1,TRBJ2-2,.,TGCGCCAGCAGCCAAGATCGAGCTACCGCCGGCGGGGAGCTGTTTTTT,CASSQDRATAGGELFF
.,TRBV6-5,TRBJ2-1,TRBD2,TGTGCCAGCAGTACAGCGGGGGTTCCTTACAATGAGCAGTTCTTC,CASSTAGVPYNEQFF
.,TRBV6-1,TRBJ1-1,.,TGTGCCAGCAGACTCAGGGGAAGGGAGAACACTGAAGCTTTCTTT,CASRLRGRENTEAFF
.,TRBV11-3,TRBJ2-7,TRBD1,TGTGCCAGCAACACAGGGGGACCGACCTACGAGCAGTACTTC,CASNTGGPTYEQYF
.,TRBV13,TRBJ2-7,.,TGTGCCAGCAGCCACGCGACGGGGGCTCGGGGCTACGAGCAGTACTTC,CASSHATGARGYEQYF
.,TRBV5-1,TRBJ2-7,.,TGCGCCAGCAGCTGGGGTGTGTCCTACGAGCAGTACTTC,CASSWGVSYEQYF
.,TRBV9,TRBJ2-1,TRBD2,TGTGCCAGCAGCGTAGAGGATCTAGCGGGCAATGAGCAGTTCTTC,CASSVEDLAGNEQFF
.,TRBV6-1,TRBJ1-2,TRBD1,TGTGCCAGCAGACAGGGGGAGCGCAAGGGCTACACCTTC,CASRQGERKGYTF
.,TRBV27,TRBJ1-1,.,TGTGCCAGCAGTTTATCTGCGAGATACACTGAAGCTTTCTTT,CASSLSARYTEAFF
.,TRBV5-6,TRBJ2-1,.,TGTGCCAGCAGCTTGGGGGCGGCGTACAATGAGCAGTTCTTC,CASSLGAAYNEQFF
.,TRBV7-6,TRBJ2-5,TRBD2,TGTGCCAGCAGCTTATGGCTAGCGGGGTCCCAAGAGACCCAGTACTTC,CASSLWLAGSQETQYF
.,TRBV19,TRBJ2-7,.,TGTGCCAGTAGTGGCGGGACCCTCTACGAGCAGTACTTC,CASSGGTLYEQYF
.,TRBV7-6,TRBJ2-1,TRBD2,TGTGCCAGCAGCTTAGTAGCGGGAGCGACCCACAATGAGCAGTTCTTC,CASSLVAGATHNEQFF
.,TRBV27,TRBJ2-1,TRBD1,TGTGCCAGCAGTTTGCAGGGGGCGCCTAATGAGCAGTTCTTC,CASSLQGAPNEQFF
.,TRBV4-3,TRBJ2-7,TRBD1,TGCGCCAGCAGCGCGGGACAGGGGATCGACGAGCAGTACTTC,CASSAGQGIDEQYF
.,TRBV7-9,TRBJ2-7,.,TGTGCCAGCAGCCCGTGGACAGCTTCCTACGAGCAGTACTTC,CASSPWTASYEQYF
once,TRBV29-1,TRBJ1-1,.,TGCAGCGTTTACAAGGGGGGCAACACTGAAGCTTTCTTT,CSVYKGGNTEAFF
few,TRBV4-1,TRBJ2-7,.,TGCGCCAGCAGCCAAGCGGGGAGCTACGAGCAGTACTTC,CASSQAGSYEQYF
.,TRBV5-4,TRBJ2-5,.,TGTGCCAGCAGCGTTGACAACCAAGAGACCCAGTACTTC,CASSVDNQETQYF